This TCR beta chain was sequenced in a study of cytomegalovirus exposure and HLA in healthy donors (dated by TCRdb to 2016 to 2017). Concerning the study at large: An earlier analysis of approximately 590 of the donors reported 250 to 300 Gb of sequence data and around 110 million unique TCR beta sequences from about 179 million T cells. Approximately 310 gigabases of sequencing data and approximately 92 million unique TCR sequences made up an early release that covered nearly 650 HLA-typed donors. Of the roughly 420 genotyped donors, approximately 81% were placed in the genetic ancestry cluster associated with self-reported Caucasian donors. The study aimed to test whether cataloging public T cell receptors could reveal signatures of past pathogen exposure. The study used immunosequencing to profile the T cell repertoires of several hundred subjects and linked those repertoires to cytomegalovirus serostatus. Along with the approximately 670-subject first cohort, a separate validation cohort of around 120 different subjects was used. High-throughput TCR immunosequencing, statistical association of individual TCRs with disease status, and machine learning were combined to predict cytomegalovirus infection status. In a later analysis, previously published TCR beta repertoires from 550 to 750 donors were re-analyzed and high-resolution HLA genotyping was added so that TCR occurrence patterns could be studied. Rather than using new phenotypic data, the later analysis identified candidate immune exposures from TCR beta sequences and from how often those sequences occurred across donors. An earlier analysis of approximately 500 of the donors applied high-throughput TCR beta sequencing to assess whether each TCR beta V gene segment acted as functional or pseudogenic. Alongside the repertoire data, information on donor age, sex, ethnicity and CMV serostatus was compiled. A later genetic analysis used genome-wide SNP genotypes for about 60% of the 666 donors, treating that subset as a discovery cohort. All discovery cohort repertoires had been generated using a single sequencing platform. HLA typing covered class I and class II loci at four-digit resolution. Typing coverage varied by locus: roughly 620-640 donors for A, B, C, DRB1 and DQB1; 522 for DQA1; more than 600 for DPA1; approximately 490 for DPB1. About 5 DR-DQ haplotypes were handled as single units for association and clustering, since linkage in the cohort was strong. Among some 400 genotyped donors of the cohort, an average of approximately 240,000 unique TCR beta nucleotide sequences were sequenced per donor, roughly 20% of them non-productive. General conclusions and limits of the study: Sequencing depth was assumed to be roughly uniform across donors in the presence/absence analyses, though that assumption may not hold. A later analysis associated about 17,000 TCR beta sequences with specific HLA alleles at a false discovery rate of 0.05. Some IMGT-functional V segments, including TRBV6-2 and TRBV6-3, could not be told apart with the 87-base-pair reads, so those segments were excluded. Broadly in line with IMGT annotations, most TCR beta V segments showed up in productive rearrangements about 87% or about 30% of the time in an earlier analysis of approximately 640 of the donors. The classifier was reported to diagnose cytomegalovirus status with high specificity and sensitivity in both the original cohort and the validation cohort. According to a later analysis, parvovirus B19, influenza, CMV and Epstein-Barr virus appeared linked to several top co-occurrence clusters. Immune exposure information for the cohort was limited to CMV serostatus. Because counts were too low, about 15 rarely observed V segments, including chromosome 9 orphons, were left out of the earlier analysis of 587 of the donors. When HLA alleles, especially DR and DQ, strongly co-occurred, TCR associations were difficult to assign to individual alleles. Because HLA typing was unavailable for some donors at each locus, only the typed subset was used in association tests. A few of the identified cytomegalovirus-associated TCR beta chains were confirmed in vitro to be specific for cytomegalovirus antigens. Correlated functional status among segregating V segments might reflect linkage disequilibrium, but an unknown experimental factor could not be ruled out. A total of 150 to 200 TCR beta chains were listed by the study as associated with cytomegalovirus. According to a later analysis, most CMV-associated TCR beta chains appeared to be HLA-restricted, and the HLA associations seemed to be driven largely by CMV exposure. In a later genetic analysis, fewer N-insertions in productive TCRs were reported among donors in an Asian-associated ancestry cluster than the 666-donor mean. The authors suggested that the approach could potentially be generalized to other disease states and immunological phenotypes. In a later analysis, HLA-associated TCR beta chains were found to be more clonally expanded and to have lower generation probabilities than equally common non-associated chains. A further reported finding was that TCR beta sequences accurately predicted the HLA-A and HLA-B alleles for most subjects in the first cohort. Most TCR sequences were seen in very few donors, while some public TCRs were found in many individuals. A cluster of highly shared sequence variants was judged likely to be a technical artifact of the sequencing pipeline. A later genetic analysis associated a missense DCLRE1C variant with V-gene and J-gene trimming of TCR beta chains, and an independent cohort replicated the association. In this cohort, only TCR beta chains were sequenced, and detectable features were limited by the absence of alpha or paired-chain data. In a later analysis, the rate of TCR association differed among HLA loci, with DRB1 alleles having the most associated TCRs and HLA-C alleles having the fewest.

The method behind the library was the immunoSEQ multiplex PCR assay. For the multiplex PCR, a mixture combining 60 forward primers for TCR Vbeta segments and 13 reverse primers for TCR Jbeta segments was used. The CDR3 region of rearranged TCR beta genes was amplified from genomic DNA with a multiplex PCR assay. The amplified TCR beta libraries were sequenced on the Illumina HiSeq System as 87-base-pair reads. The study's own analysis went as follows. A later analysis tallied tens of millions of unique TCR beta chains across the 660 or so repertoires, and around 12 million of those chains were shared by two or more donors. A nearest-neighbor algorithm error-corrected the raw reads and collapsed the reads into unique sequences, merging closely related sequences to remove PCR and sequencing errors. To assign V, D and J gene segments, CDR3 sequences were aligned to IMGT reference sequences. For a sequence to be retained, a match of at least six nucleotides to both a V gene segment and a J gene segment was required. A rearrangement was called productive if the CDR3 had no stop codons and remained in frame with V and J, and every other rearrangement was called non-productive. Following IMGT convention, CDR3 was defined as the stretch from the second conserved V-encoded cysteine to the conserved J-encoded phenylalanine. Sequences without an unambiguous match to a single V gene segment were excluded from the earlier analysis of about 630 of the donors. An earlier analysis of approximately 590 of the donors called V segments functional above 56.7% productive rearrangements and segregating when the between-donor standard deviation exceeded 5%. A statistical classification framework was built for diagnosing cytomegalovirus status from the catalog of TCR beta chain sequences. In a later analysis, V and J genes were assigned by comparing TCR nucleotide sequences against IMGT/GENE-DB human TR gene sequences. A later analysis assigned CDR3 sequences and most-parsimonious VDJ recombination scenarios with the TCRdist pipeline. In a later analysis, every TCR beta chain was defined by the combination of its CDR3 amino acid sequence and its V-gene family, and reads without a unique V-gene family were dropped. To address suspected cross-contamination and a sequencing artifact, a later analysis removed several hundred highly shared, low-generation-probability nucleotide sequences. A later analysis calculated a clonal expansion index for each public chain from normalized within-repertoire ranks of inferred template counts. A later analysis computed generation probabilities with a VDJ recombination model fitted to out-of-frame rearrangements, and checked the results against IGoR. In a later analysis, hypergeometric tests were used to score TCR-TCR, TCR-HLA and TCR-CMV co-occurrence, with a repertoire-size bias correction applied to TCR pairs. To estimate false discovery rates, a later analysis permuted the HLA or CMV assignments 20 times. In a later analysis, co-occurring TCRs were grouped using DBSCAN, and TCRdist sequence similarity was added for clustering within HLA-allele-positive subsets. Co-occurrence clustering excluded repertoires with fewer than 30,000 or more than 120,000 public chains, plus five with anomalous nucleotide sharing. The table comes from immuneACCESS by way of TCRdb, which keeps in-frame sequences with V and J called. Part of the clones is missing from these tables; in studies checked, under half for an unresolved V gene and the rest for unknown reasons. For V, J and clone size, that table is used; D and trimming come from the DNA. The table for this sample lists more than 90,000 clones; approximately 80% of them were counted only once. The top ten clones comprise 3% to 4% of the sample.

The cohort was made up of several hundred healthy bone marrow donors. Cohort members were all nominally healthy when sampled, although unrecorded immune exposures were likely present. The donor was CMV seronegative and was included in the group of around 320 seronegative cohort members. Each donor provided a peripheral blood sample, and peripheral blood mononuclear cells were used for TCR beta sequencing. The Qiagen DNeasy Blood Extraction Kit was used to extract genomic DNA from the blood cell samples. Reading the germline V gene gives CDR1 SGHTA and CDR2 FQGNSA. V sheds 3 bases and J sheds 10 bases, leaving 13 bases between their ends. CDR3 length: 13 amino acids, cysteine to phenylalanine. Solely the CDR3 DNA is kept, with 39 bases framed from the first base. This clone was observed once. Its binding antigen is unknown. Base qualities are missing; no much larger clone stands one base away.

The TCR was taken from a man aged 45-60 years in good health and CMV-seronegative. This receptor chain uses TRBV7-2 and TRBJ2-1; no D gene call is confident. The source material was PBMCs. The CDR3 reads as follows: CASSFPNTQEQFF. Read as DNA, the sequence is TGTGCCAGCAGCTTCCCCAACACACAGGAGCAGTTCTTC.